The sequence of this T cell receptor beta chain was determined in a study of cytomegalovirus exposure and HLA in healthy donors. Primers for the PCR totalled 60 Vbeta and 13 Jbeta. TCRdb's copy holds only in-frame clones and misses some; the assay was immunoSEQ multiplex PCR. Of fewer than 130,000 clones listed, around 85% are singletons. This clone was seen a handful of times. The CDR3 has 13 amino acids. Germline CDR1 reads MNHEY; CDR2 reads SVGAGI. V was cut by 8 bases and J by 2 bases, with 7 bases left in between. The rearrangement links TRBV6-5 to TRBJ2-6; D is ambiguous. The sequence derives from a man aged 35-49 years in good health and CMV-seronegative. Sequenced sample: PBMCs. Here the CDR3 DNA reads TGTGCCAGCCAGGCGCCTGGGGCCAACGTCCTGACTTTC. Protein sequence: CASQAPGANVLTF.